The present TCR beta chain was sequenced within a study of shared clonotypes between healthy human individuals. Whole-study results and caveats: Researchers sampled only blood; tissue repertoires likely differ.

The CDR3 covers 13 residues. The germline V and J ends were trimmed by 3 bases and 4 bases, with 10 bases remaining between them. Germline CDR1 and CDR2: SEHNR and FQNEAQ (reference sequence). Of note for this clone: The antigen is undetermined.

Input per replicate PCR of unsorted PBMC was roughly 320 ng DNA, corresponding to about 30,000 T cell genomes. Unsorted PBMC DNA was sequenced on ten immunoSEQ deep assay plates. Assay: immunoSEQ multiplex PCR; the TCRdb copy retains only in-frame clones and omits some. The table has about 490,000 clones, about 79% seen once. The chain combines TRBV7-9 with TRBJ2-7; D unclear. The specimen sequenced was PBMCs. The source of this sequence is a woman aged 40 to 49 in good health. Some clones in this sample may be carry-over from other donors' samples. DNA of the CDR3: TGTGCCAGCAGCTTTGAGACTGTTTACGAGCAGTACTTC. Translated, it gives CASSFETVYEQYF.